The 9 T cell receptor beta chains presented below share a single source sample, sequenced in a study of blood T cell repertoires in COVID-19. The data were produced by immunoSEQ multiplex PCR, yet TCRdb's version contains in-frame clones alone and is incomplete. The sample yields under 200,000 clones, under 90% seen once. Sequenced input: PBMCs or T cells enriched from blood (not recorded which). These receptors originate from a man aged 50 to 59 who had recovered from COVID-19.

The DNA of the CDR3 is TGTGCCAGCAGCCGGGGCGTCCAGGGGTCCACTGAAGCTTTCTTT. The encoded protein is CASSRGVQGSTEAFF. The chain has TRBV7-6 and TRBJ1-1; tentative D call: TRBD1 (6 bases). The CDR3 runs 15 residues. The germline V gene encodes CDR1 SGHVS and CDR2 FNYEAQ. V was clipped by 5 bases and J by 4 bases, with 17 bases between them.

This chain links TRBV5-6 with TRBJ2-7, with D maybe TRBD1 (5 bases). The V end was cut by 4 bases, the J end by 2 bases, with 13 bases between. The CDR3 totals 14 residues. Germline assignment: CDR1 SGHDT and CDR2 YYEEEE. CDR3 sequence (DNA): TGTGCCAGCAGCCTAGGGGTGAACCCCTACGAGCAGTACTTC. Its translation: CASSLGVNPYEQYF.

The rearrangement links TRBV18 to TRBJ1-5; D not resolved. This CDR3 region has 16 residues. V was shortened by 6 bases and J by 0 bases, with 15 bases between the two germline ends. The germline V gene encodes CDR1 KGHSH and CDR2 LQKENI. DNA for the CDR3: TGTGCCAGCTCCAAAGCGGGCAGCAATAGCAATCAGCCCCAGCATTTT. As protein: CASSKAGSNSNQPQHF.

The genes are TRBV19 and TRBJ1-3, with 10 bases aligning to TRBD1. The V gene end was trimmed by 4 bases and the J gene end by 4 bases; junction bases not matched to a gene: 4. CDR3 size: 15 residues. Germline loops: CDR1 LNHDA, CDR2 SQIVND (reference sequence). CDR3 protein: CASSSDRGRGNTIYF. CDR3 in DNA: TGTGCCAGTAGTAGTGACAGGGGGCGAGGAAACACCATATATTTT. The variable domain in full, completed from reference TRBV19 and TRBJ1-3, reads DGGITQSPKYLFRKEGQNVTLSCEQNLNHDAMYWYRQDPGQGLRLIYYSQIVNDFQKGDIAEGYSVSREKKESFPLTVTSAQKNPTAFYLCASSSDRGRGNTIYFGEGSWLTVV.

V usage is TRBV18 and J usage is TRBJ2-7; the D gene is possibly TRBD1 (5 bases). The ends were cut back, 3 bases at V and 1 base at J, with 10 bases in the middle. CDR1 is KGHSH and CDR2 is LQKENI in the germline V gene. This CDR3 spans 14 amino acids. CDR3 sequence (DNA): TGTGCCAGCTCACCGTATGACAGATCCTACGAGCAGTACTTC. This encodes CASSPYDRSYEQYF.

This clone was counted between two and nine times. J is TRBJ1-5 and V is TRBV27; unclear D gene. Per the germline V gene, CDR1 is MNHEY and CDR2 is SMNVEV (reference sequence). The CDR3 is 14 amino acids. V was shortened by 2 bases and J by 4 bases, with 9 bases between the two germline ends. CDR3 protein: CASSLGSQNQPQHF. The DNA for the CDR3 is TGTGCCAGCAGTTTAGGGAGCCAGAATCAGCCCCAGCATTTT.

The chain combines TRBV6-4 with TRBJ2-7, with a possible D match to TRBD1 (6 bases). V was pared by 4 bases and J by 0 bases, with 10 bases between. This CDR3 comprises 14 residues. Germline V gene sequence: CDR1 MRHNA, CDR2 SNTAGT. For the CDR3, the DNA is TGTGCCAGCAGTGCGACAGGTAACTCCTACGAGCAGTACTTC. Amino acid sequence: CASSATGNSYEQYF.

The CDR3 region has the DNA TGTGCCAGCAGCTTGGTTAGAGGGTACGAGCAGTACTTC. As protein: CASSLVRGYEQYF. The V call is TRBV5-8, the J call TRBJ2-7; TRBD2 might be the D (5 bases). The germline V gene encodes CDR1 SGHTS and CDR2 YDEGEE. Trimming stripped 0 bases from V and 4 bases from J, with 8 bases between. This CDR3 spans 13 amino acids.

The chain couples TRBV7-7 to TRBJ2-2, with 7 bases fitting TRBD1. This CDR3 spans 13 amino acids. CDR1 and CDR2 (germline): SSHAT, FNYEAQ (reference sequence). CDR3 sequence reads: CAGGQSNTGELFF. The CDR3 DNA reads TGTGCAGGGGGACAGTCGAACACCGGGGAGCTGTTTTTT.